One and the same sample provided the 18 T cell receptor beta chains below, sequenced in a study of tumor-infiltrating lymphocytes in primary liver carcinoma. Co-extracted RNA and DNA came from around 18-30 mg of unsorted bulk tissue. Using a constant-region primer together with ProtoScript II reverse transcriptase, TCR beta cDNA was made from approximately 500 ng of total RNA. Modified slightly, ARM-PCR produced TCR beta libraries over three nested multiplex PCR rounds. The two initial PCR rounds, around 11 cycles each, used TRBV1-TRBV30 forward and C-beta reverse primers. TCRdb reprocessed the multiplex PCR reads via MiXCR and lists one record per CDR3 protein. The data hold 24,000 or so distinct CDR3 sequences, with more than 70% observed a single time. Sequencing used liver tumor tissue from sampling region 5. Subset reported: tumor region T5, tumor centre. Receptors originate from a woman in her twenties or thirties with primary liver carcinoma and hepatitis B virus infection.

Remarks on this clonotype: Relative to the germline gene, one junction end is altered; a read error may explain this. This chain connects TRBV11-2 to TRBJ2-7; TRBD2 is a possible D gene (6 bases). There are 15 residues in the CDR3. Germline assignment: CDR1 SGHAT and CDR2 FQNNGV. The CDR3 loop is CASSWHGGLGYEQYF. CDR3 coding DNA: TGTGCGAGCAGCTGGCATGGGGGACTGGGCTACGAGCAGTACTTC.

The chain couples TRBV4-3 to TRBJ2-1; D not resolved. Germline loops: CDR1 LGHNA, CDR2 YSLEER. V lost 3 bases and J lost 6, with 12 bases in between. The CDR3 is made up of 14 amino acids. CDR3 residues: CASSHIELANEQFF. The CDR3 DNA reads as TGCGCCAGCAGCCACATAGAATTGGCCAATGAGCAGTTCTTC.

Written as DNA, the CDR3 is TGTGCCGGCAATTTCGAGTTGAGCTACACCTTC. Protein: CAGNFELSYTF. The chain joins TRBV28 to TRBJ1-2; D unresolved. Germline CDR1 is MDHEN and CDR2 is SYDVKM. The CDR3 has 11 residues. V dropped 11 bases and J dropped 9 bases, with 16 bases sitting between them.

Of note for this clonotype: This may arise from a read error, as a much more abundant clone is one base away. This chain links TRBV4-1 with TRBJ2-7, with no clear D. The CDR3 totals 12 residues. The germline V gene has CDR1 MGHRA and CDR2 YSYEKL. The CDR3 DNA reads TGCACCAGCCTAGGATGGAGTAACGAGCAGTACTTC. Translating it yields CTSLGWSNEQYF.

As to this clonotype: One junction end does not reproduce the germline sequence, and a read error may be involved. V and J are TRBV29-1 and TRBJ1-1; D unclear. The CDR3 contains 12 residues. Germline V gene sequence: CDR1 SQVTM, CDR2 ANQGSEA. CDR3 loop: CSVETGRTEALF. The CDR3 nucleotides are TGCAGCGTCGAGACTGGTAGAACTGAAGCTCTCTTT.

This clonotype was seen only once. Compared with germline, one end of the junction differs, possibly owing to a read error. This rearrangement joins TRBV5-4 to TRBJ2-1, with D tentatively TRBD1 (5 bases). Germline lookup yields CDR1 SGHNT and CDR2 YYREEE (reference sequence). The CDR3 contains 13 residues. The CDR3 nucleotides are TGCGCCAGCAAGGTGGACATTTGCAATGAGCAATTCTTC. It yields the protein CASKVDICNEQFF.

V usage is TRBV11-1 and J usage is TRBJ1-6; no clear D. The CDR3 consists of 15 residues. V was trimmed by 3 bases and J by 3 bases, leaving 9 bases between them. Per germline, CDR1 SGHAT and CDR2 FQDESV (reference sequence). The CDR3 bases are TGTGCCAGCAGCTTTAAATGGTACTATAATTCACCCCTCCACTTT. Translating gives CASSFKWYYNSPLHF.

A remark on this clonotype: This likely comes from a read error, as the CDR3 has no conserved phenylalanine or tryptophan at its end. The J gene is TRBJ2-7, the V gene TRBV5-1; 7 bases align to TRBD2. The CDR3 length is 15 residues. The germline CDR1 and CDR2 sequences are SGHRS and YFSETQ. V lost 4 bases and J lost 2; bases outside the gene matches: 9. DNA for the CDR3: TGCGCCAGCAGCGTCCCTAGCGGTGATACCTACGAGCAGTACCTC. Translating gives CASSVPSGDTYEQYL.

The chain joins TRBV11-2 to TRBJ1-1, with D possibly TRBD1 on 5 matching bases. Germline V CDR1 and CDR2: SGHAT, FQNNGV. Trimming cost V 5 bases and J 9 bases, with 10 bases left between them. This CDR3 is built from 11 residues. CDR3 in amino acids: CASSPGAKAFF. The CDR3 coding sequence is TGTGCCAGCAGCCCCGGGGCAAAAGCTTTCTTT.

Notes on this clonotype: The conserved final phenylalanine or tryptophan is absent from the CDR3, which likely points to a read error. The chain employs TRBV12-3 or TRBV12-4 and TRBJ1-5, with D possibly matching TRBD1 (5 bases). This CDR3 region has 16 residues. Trimming stripped 9 bases from V and 5 bases from J, with 23 bases between. The CDR3: CASSRLDMGTDQPQHL. CDR3 nucleotide sequence: TGTGCCAGTAGCCGATTAGATATGGGGACCGATCAGCCCCAGCATTTA.

In the case of this clonotype: The germline gene is not matched at one end of the junction; a read error may be the cause. V usage is TRBV5-6 and J usage is TRBJ2-3, with 7 bases lining up with TRBD1. Germline CDR1 and CDR2: SGHDT and YYEEEE. This CDR3 contains 16 residues. The CDR3 here is CACSWTGTVSADTQYF. The CDR3 nucleotides read TGTGCCTGCAGCTGGACCGGGACAGTGAGCGCAGATACGCAGTACTTT.

With respect to this clonotype: As the CDR3 is not closed by the conserved phenylalanine or tryptophan, this likely results from a read error. The chain has TRBV29-1 and TRBJ2-5, with D perhaps assigned TRBD1 or TRBD2 (5 bases each). V gave up 2 bases and J gave up 5 bases, with 18 bases separating them. Germline CDR1 is SQVTM and CDR2 is ANQGSEA. This CDR3 has 15 residues. As DNA, the CDR3 is TGCAGCGTTGAAACCGAGAGGGGAGTGAGGGAGACCCAGTACTTA. It codes for CSVETERGVRETQYL.

The V and J genes are TRBV13 and TRBJ2-3; no clear D gene. Looked up from germline, CDR1 is PRHDT and CDR2 is FYEKMQ (reference sequence). The CDR3 is made up of 13 amino acids. V lost 11 bases, J lost 3 bases, and 15 bases lay in between. The CDR3 nucleotides are TGTGCCGGTACCTTGGGTTTAACAGATACGCAGTATTTT. Amino acid sequence: CAGTLGLTDTQYF.

This clonotype showed up just a few times. The conserved phenylalanine or tryptophan is not found at the CDR3 terminus, so this likely reflects a read error. V is TRBV5-1 and J is TRBJ2-7; TRBD2 matches 7 bases. In germline, CDR1 is SGHRS, CDR2 YFSETQ. The CDR3 is 14 residues long. This chain's CDR3 is CASSFSGRTYEQYI. CDR3 bases: TGCGCCAGCAGCTTTAGCGGGCGAACCTACGAACAGTACATC.

Comments on this clonotype: Likely a read error: the CDR3 ends without its conserved phenylalanine or tryptophan. The chain couples TRBV7-8 to TRBJ2-7; 11 positions match TRBD2. The germline CDR1 and CDR2 sequences are SGHVS and FQNEAQ. With 8 bases clipped from V and 6 bases from J, the junction kept 12 bases outside the gene matches. The CDR3 length is 15 residues. The CDR3 bases are TGTGCCAGCGGCTCCCGACTAGCGGGACCTACCGAGCAGTACCTC. Translated, it gives CASGSRLAGPTEQYL.

The table lists this clonotype with a few counts. One end of the junction fails to match germline, which may point to a read error. The V gene is TRBV20-1, the J gene TRBJ2-7, with 7 bases fitting TRBD1. CDR1 is DFQATT and CDR2 is SNEGSKA in the germline V gene (reference sequence). The CDR3 runs to 14 residues. The CDR3 is CSARVDRSPYERYF. The CDR3 nucleotides read TGCAGTGCTAGGGTGGACAGGTCCCCCTACGAGCGGTACTTC.

This clonotype was seen repeatedly, ten times or more. The chain is built from TRBV9 and TRBJ2-7; 8 bases agree with TRBD2. There are 16 residues in the CDR3. V dropped 0 bases and J dropped 7; count of bases not matched to a gene: 12. Germline V gives CDR1 SGDLS, CDR2 YYNGEE. In DNA, the CDR3 is TGTGCCAGCAGCGTAGGACCCTCGGTAGCGGGACGGGAGCAGTACTTC. Its protein is CASSVGPSVAGREQYF.

This clonotype was seen many times. The CDR3 does not close with the conserved phenylalanine or tryptophan, likely indicating a read error. The J gene is TRBJ2-1, the V gene TRBV7-9; a possible D gene is TRBD2 (7 bases). V lost 5 bases and J 6 bases, leaving 23 bases between the germline ends. The CDR3 loop spans 17 amino acids. Germline V gene lookup returns CDR1 SEHNR and CDR2 FQNEAQ (reference sequence). DNA for the CDR3: TGTGCCAGCAGCGGGTCAGGGGAGGGGGGCTTTCGCAATGAGCAGTTCTCC. Translating gives CASSGSGEGGFRNEQFS.